This entry lists 16 T cell receptor beta chains sequenced from one sample in a study of blood T cell repertoires in COVID-19. TCRdb's table, derived via immunoSEQ multiplex PCR, lists solely in-frame clones and lacks some. Here the sample spans 95,000 to 120,000 clones, 60% to 85% being singletons. Input material: peripheral blood. These receptor sequences come from a middle-aged woman with acute or convalescent COVID-19.

This chain uses TRBV27 with TRBJ2-7; D perhaps matches TRBD1 (6 bases). CDR3 length: 13 residues. The V and J ends lost 6 bases and 2 bases respectively, with 11 bases between them. Germline V CDR1 and CDR2: MNHEY, SMNVEV (reference sequence). CDR3 sequence reads: CASSPGQPYEQYF. The CDR3 region has the DNA TGTGCCAGCAGCCCGGGACAACCCTACGAGCAGTACTTC.

The chain employs TRBV6-1 and TRBJ2-3; 11 bases line up with TRBD2. This CDR3 is 15 amino acids long. Germline V gene data show CDR1 as MNHNS and CDR2 as SASEGT. V shed 3 bases, J shed 4 bases, and the junction held 3 bases outside the gene matches. The DNA of the CDR3 is TGTGCCAGCAGTGATACTAGCGGGGGTGCAGATACGCAGTATTTT. It translates to CASSDTSGGADTQYF.

The chain links TRBV7-9 to TRBJ2-4; possibly TRBD1 for D (7 bases). Germline values: CDR1 SEHNR, CDR2 FQNEAQ (reference sequence). The V end lost 1 base, the J end lost 9 bases, and 16 bases lay between the germline ends. This CDR3 spans 15 amino acids. CDR3 loop: CASSLVQGGIVIQYF. The CDR3 DNA sequence: TGTGCCAGCAGCTTAGTTCAGGGGGGTATTGTCATTCAGTACTTC.

This clone has only one observation. The chain uses TRBV5-1 and TRBJ2-5; 11 bases fit TRBD2. Germline CDR1 reads SGHRS; CDR2 reads YFSETQ. After removal of 1 base from V and 4 bases from J, the junction contained 3 bases not matched to a gene. CDR3 size: 15 residues. This CDR3 reads CASSLNSGGGETQYF. CDR3 DNA: TGCGCCAGCAGCTTGAATAGCGGGGGGGGAGAGACCCAGTACTTC.

V and J are TRBV3-1 (or the pseudogene TRBV3-2) and TRBJ2-7; 11 bases match TRBD1. The germline V gene encodes CDR1 LGHDT and CDR2 YNNKEL (reference sequence). This CDR3 contains 13 residues. Trimming at V came to 9 bases and at J to 2 bases, leaving 3 bases not matched to a gene. The CDR3 DNA reads as TGTGCCAGTGGACAGGGGGCCGCCTACGAGCAGTACTTC. Encoded protein: CASGQGAAYEQYF.

The chain employs TRBV5-1 and TRBJ1-1; possibly TRBD1 for D (6 bases). V was cut by 4 bases and J by 3 bases, with 16 bases left in between. CDR1 and CDR2 from the germline V gene are SGHRS and YFSETQ. This CDR3 has 15 residues. The CDR3 DNA reads TGCGCCAGCAGCCCGATGGGGGGGGCCCACACTGAAGCTTTCTTT. Protein: CASSPMGGAHTEAFF.

The chain carries TRBV28 and TRBJ1-4; 11 bases are a match to TRBD1. The CDR3 has 16 residues. Trimming took 4 bases from V and 6 from J; bases not matched to a gene: 7. CDR1 and CDR2 (germline): MDHEN, SYDVKM. CDR3 region: CASSSNPGQGDEKLFF. CDR3 DNA: TGTGCCAGCAGTTCAAACCCGGGACAGGGGGATGAAAAACTGTTTTTT.

As DNA, the CDR3 is TGTGCCTGGAACAGGGATGAAGCTTTCTTT. Protein: CAWNRDEAFF. The chain uses TRBV30 and TRBJ1-1, with D possibly TRBD1 on 6 matching bases. V was shortened by 4 bases and J by 7 bases, with 7 bases between the two germline ends. The CDR3 contains 10 residues. Germline lookup yields CDR1 GTSNPN and CDR2 SVGIG (reference sequence).

The chain joins TRBV2 to TRBJ1-1; 8 positions agree with TRBD1. J lost 4 bases, V lost 6 bases, and 7 bases had no gene match. The germline V gene has CDR1 SNHLY and CDR2 FYNNEI. The CDR3 is 14 amino acids. The CDR3 here is CASRAGGAGTEAFF. In DNA, the CDR3 is TGTGCCAGCAGAGCAGGGGGCGCTGGCACTGAAGCTTTCTTT.

The CDR3 DNA reads TGTGCCACCAGCCGGGACAGGGCAAGCGGCTACACCTTC. Translation: CATSRDRASGYTF. The rearrangement uses TRBV15 and TRBJ1-2, with 9 positions matching TRBD1. Looked up from germline, CDR1 is LNHNV and CDR2 is YYDKDF (reference sequence). CDR3 length equals 13 residues. J lost 8 bases, V lost 5 bases, and 6 bases had no gene match.

J is TRBJ2-3 and V is TRBV7-9, with TRBD2 identical over 7 bases. The CDR3 runs 13 residues. Germline V gene data show CDR1 as SEHNR and CDR2 as FQNEAQ (reference sequence). Trimming removed 8 bases from V and 1 base from J; junction bases left unmatched: 3. CDR3 bases: TGTGCCAGCGAGCGGGGACGCACAGATACGCAGTATTTT. Encoded protein: CASERGRTDTQYF.

This clone appeared many times. This sequence joins TRBV7-9 and TRBJ2-7, with 10 bases lining up with TRBD2. This CDR3 is built from 14 residues. With 0 bases clipped from V and 7 bases from J, the junction kept 3 bases outside the gene matches. Germline V lookup: CDR1 SEHNR, CDR2 FQNEAQ (reference sequence). The CDR3 loop is CASSLASTSGEQYF. The CDR3 nucleotides are TGTGCCAGCAGCTTAGCATCGACTAGCGGGGAGCAGTACTTC.

V usage is TRBV5-1 and J usage is TRBJ1-4, with no clear D. CDR1 is SGHRS and CDR2 is YFSETQ in the germline V gene. This CDR3 is 15 amino acids long. Deletions cut 0 bases from V and 8 bases from J, with 14 bases between. The CDR3 sequence: CASSLDGARSEKLFF. CDR3 coding DNA: TGCGCCAGCAGCTTGGATGGTGCCCGGAGCGAAAAACTGTTTTTT.

This clone was picked up a small number of times. The chain uses TRBV6-6 and TRBJ2-2; the match to TRBD2 covers 16 bases. CDR1 is MNHNY and CDR2 is SVGAGI in the germline V gene (reference sequence). The CDR3 runs to 20 residues. Unmatched junction bases numbered 10, after V lost 5 bases and J lost 1 base. This CDR3 reads CASSPLGLAGGIQNTGELFF. The CDR3 nucleotides are TGTGCCAGCAGTCCTTTGGGACTAGCGGGGGGGATACAGAACACCGGGGAGCTGTTTTTT.

This clone has a handful of counts. This rearrangement joins TRBV7-3 to TRBJ2-2, with 7 bases aligning to TRBD1. Unmatched junction bases numbered 7, after V lost 5 bases and J lost 7 bases. Per the germline V gene, CDR1 is SGHTA and CDR2 is FQGTGA. The CDR3 is made up of 14 amino acids. CDR3 loop: CASSRDRAIGELFF. CDR3 nucleotide sequence: TGTGCCAGCAGCCGCGACAGGGCGATCGGGGAGCTGTTTTTT. Combining the CDR3 with reference TRBV7-3 and TRBJ2-2 gives the whole variable domain GAGVSQTPSNKVTEKGKYVELRCDPISGHTALYWYRQSLGQGPEFLIYFQGTGAADDSGLPNDRFFAVRPEGSVSTLKIQRTERGDSAVYLCASSRDRAIGELFFGEGSRLTVL.

As DNA, the CDR3 is TGTGCCTGGAGCCCTCTGGATGGACAGGGGGCACATGGCTACACCTTC. Its protein is CAWSPLDGQGAHGYTF. The chain links TRBV30 to TRBJ1-2, with 11 nucleotides matching TRBD1. The length of the CDR3 is 16 residues. CDR1 and CDR2 from the germline V gene are GTSNPN and SVGIG (reference sequence). V lost 3 bases, J lost 6 bases, and 12 bases stayed unmatched. The full variable domain, in which reference TRBV30 and TRBJ1-2 provide the parts outside the CDR3, is SQTIHQWPATLVQPVGSPLSLECTVEGTSNPNLYWYRQAAGRGLQLLFYSVGIGQISSEVPQNLSASRPQDRQFILSSKKLLLSDSGFYLCAWSPLDGQGAHGYTFGSGTRLTVV.